The clone carrying this TCR beta chain was counted ten times or more. A second PCR of roughly 7 to 11 cycles used a sample-barcoded 5' primer and a J-beta primer mix. Each CDR3 protein gets one entry after TCRdb re-called the 5' RACE reads with MiXCR. The data hold some 940,000 distinct CDR3 sequences, with under 35% observed a single time. This record comes from a study of blood T cells in healthy people across ages. The V gene end was trimmed by 6 bases and the J gene end by 1 base; junction bases not matched to a gene: 12. This CDR3 has 17 residues. CDR1 and CDR2 (germline): DFQATT, SNEGSKA (reference sequence). These sequences were also reported in another study, on T cells of mothers and their children.

V is TRBV20-1 and J is TRBJ1-6; TRBD1 matches 7 bases. The clonotype comes from a middle-aged woman in good health. The material sequenced was blood. CDR3 coding DNA: TGCAGTGCGACAATGTCCGGGACAGCTTCCTATAATTCACCCCTCCACTTT. Translated, it gives CSATMSGTASYNSPLHF.